This entry is about one T cell receptor (beta chain). This sample stems from a study of blood T cell repertoires in COVID-19. The germline CDR1 and CDR2 sequences are SEHNR and FQNEAQ (reference sequence). V was trimmed by 7 bases and J by 9 bases, leaving 13 bases between them. The CDR3 spans 12 residues. Assay: immunoSEQ multiplex PCR; the TCRdb copy retains only in-frame clones and omits some. Among approximately 260,000 clones listed, 75% to 90% were seen once. This sequence was found in a woman in her 40s with acute COVID-19. The sequenced sample was PBMCs or T cells enriched from blood (not recorded which). V gene TRBV7-9 combines with J gene TRBJ2-1; no clear D gene. The CDR3 nucleotides are TGTGCCAGCATCAACAAGCTCGGTGAGCAGTTCTTC. It yields the protein CASINKLGEQFF. Filled out from reference TRBV7-9 and TRBJ2-1, the complete variable domain reads DTGVSQNPRHKITKRGQNVTFRCDPISEHNRLYWYRQTLGQGPEFLTYFQNEAQLEKSRLLSDRFSAERPKGSFSTLEIQRTEQGDSAMYLCASINKLGEQFFGPGTRLTVL.